One TCR beta chain is described in this entry. The sample belongs to a study of identical twins. One entry per CDR3 protein, called by TCRdb with MiXCR from the 5' RACE reads. The repertoire holds hundreds of thousands of distinct CDR3 sequences, around 8.3% seen once, with roughly 0.9% in the top ten. The CDR3 contains 15 residues. Germline V gene lookup returns CDR1 SNHLY and CDR2 FYNNEI. Trimming left V 6 bases short and J 2 bases short, with 11 bases between. The sample also formed part of further work on yellow fever vaccine responses in identical twins.

This sequence joins TRBV2 and TRBJ1-6; D perhaps matches TRBD1 (5 bases). This sequence originates from a young woman in good health. The sample taken for sequencing was PBMCs. CDR3 sequence: CASRGDDAYNSPLHF. The CDR3 coding sequence is TGTGCCAGCAGAGGGGATGATGCCTATAATTCACCCCTCCACTTT.